This entry lists 20 T cell receptor beta chains sequenced from one sample in a study of molecular identifiers for immune sequencing clone quantification. MiXCR was run by TCRdb on the PCR reads, yielding one entry per CDR3 protein. The profile covers over 550,000 distinct CDR3 sequences, with around 25% appearing a single time and 0.78% taken by the ten largest. Specimen: naive CD8+ T cells from blood, with Jurkat cell RNA spiked in. Sample subset: FACS-sorted CD8+CD4-CCR7+CD45RA+ naive T cells. These receptors originate from a human donor in good health. Some libraries in this study had Jurkat cell RNA spiked in.

This clonotype has a count of ten or more. The V call is TRBV6-5, the J call TRBJ1-1, with D maybe TRBD1 (6 bases). Trimming shortened V by 5 bases and J by 7 bases, and 11 bases separated the two germline ends. The CDR3 consists of 12 residues. Per the germline V gene, CDR1 is MNHEY and CDR2 is SVGAGI. This chain's CDR3 is CASSGEGVEAFF. For the CDR3, the DNA is TGTGCCAGCAGTGGTGAGGGGGTTGAAGCTTTCTTT.

The chain carries TRBV7-3 and TRBJ2-3; D uncertain. The CDR3 totals 14 residues. Trimming stripped 5 bases from V and 2 bases from J, with 11 bases between. The V gene's germline CDR1 is SGHTA and CDR2 FQGTGA. CDR3 sequence: CASSTIQDTDTQYF. CDR3 nucleotide sequence: TGTGCCAGCAGCACCATTCAAGACACAGATACGCAGTATTTT.

This chain joins TRBV11-2 and TRBJ2-1, with 7 bases aligning to TRBD1. Germline assignment: CDR1 SGHAT and CDR2 FQNNGV. Trimming cost V 5 bases and J 14 bases; bases outside gene matches: 6. This CDR3 has 11 amino acids. The chain's CDR3 is CASSTGEWKFF. The DNA for the CDR3 is TGTGCCAGCAGCACAGGGGAGTGGAAGTTCTTC.

This clonotype showed up many times. The chain has TRBV19 and TRBJ1-5; D unclear. Per germline, CDR1 LNHDA and CDR2 SQIVND (reference sequence). Trimming removed 3 bases from V and 2 bases from J, with 8 bases in between. CDR3 length: 14 amino acids. CDR3 residues: CASSISGRNQPQHF. CDR3 bases: TGTGCCAGTAGTATTTCCGGACGCAATCAGCCCCAGCATTTT.

This clonotype was counted at least ten times. This chain joins TRBV27 and TRBJ1-2; D is perhaps TRBD1 (5 bases). Germline V gene sequence: CDR1 MNHEY, CDR2 SMNVEV (reference sequence). The CDR3 totals 13 residues. V lost 5 bases, J lost 4 bases, and 11 bases lay in between. Written as DNA, the CDR3 is TGTGCCAGCAGTCCTGGAAGGGGCTATGGCTACACCTTC. It translates to CASSPGRGYGYTF.

This clonotype was observed a few times. The rearrangement uses TRBV30 and TRBJ2-3; D not certain. Trimming stripped 2 bases from V and 3 bases from J, with 18 bases between. CDR3 length equals 16 residues. From germline, CDR1 is GTSNPN and CDR2 SVGIG (reference sequence). The CDR3 coding sequence is TGTGCCTGGAGTCCCGACTGGTCTGATGGTACAGATACGCAGTATTTT. It codes for CAWSPDWSDGTDTQYF.

The rearrangement joins TRBV13 to TRBJ2-2; the D gene is possibly TRBD2 (5 bases). Per the germline V gene, CDR1 is PRHDT and CDR2 is FYEKMQ (reference sequence). This CDR3 has 14 amino acids. Trimming cost V 8 bases and J 1 base, with 11 bases left between them. CDR3 in amino acids: CASEARGNTGELFF. The CDR3 coding sequence is TGTGCCAGCGAAGCCCGGGGGAACACCGGGGAGCTGTTTTTT.

In regard to this clonotype: A much more abundant neighbour one base away suggests this may be a read error. The chain links TRBV6-2 or TRBV6-3 to TRBJ1-1; D gene uncertain. The germline gives CDR1 MNHEY, CDR2 SVGEGT. The CDR3 covers 11 residues. V lost 7 bases and J lost 7, with 10 bases in between. The CDR3 is CASIDTYEAFF. The DNA for the CDR3 is TGTGCCAGCATTGACACTTATGAAGCTTTCTTT.

Details on this clonotype: A much more abundant neighbour one base away suggests this may be a read error. The V call is TRBV6-2 or TRBV6-3, the J call TRBJ2-1; the match to TRBD2 covers 10 bases. The CDR3 has 15 residues. Germline assignment: CDR1 MNHEY and CDR2 SVGEGT. The CDR3 coding sequence is TGTGCCAGCAGTTACTCTACTAGCGGGGTAAATGAGCAGTTATTC. The encoded protein is CASSYSTSGVNEQLF.

This clonotype has at least ten counts. The chain recombines TRBV13 with TRBJ2-3; D might be TRBD2 (6 bases). Germline V gene sequence: CDR1 PRHDT, CDR2 FYEKMQ (reference sequence). V dropped 7 bases and J dropped 4 bases, with 21 bases sitting between them. The CDR3 is 16 residues long. The DNA of the CDR3 is TGTGCCAGCACCGAATCGGACGGGAGTAGGTCAGATACGCAGTATTTT. This codes for CASTESDGSRSDTQYF.

In the case of this clonotype: Given a much more abundant clone one base away, this may be a read error. The V and J genes are TRBV27 and TRBJ2-5; D is unresolved. The CDR3 sequence is 12 residues long. Germline values: CDR1 MNHEY, CDR2 SMNVEV (reference sequence). The chain's CDR3 is CASGYSQGTQYF. The CDR3 nucleotides read TGTGCCAGCGGGTACAGTCAAGGGACCCAGTACTTC.

On this clonotype: Since a much larger clone is just one base distant, this may be a read error. This sequence joins TRBV9 and TRBJ1-3, with TRBD1 matching over 7 bases. CDR1 is SGDLS, CDR2 YYNGEE, per germline. The CDR3 consists of 16 residues. The CDR3 spells CASSLGTDYSGSTIYF. In DNA, the CDR3 is TGTGCCAGCAGCTTGGGGACAGACTACTCTGGAAGCACCATATATTTT.

Notes on this clonotype: Germline is not matched at one junction end, which may reflect a read error. V gene TRBV15 combines with J gene TRBJ1-5; D not resolved. Germline V CDR1 and CDR2: LNHNV, YYDKDF (reference sequence). The CDR3 has 14 amino acids. The CDR3 nucleotides are TGTCCCACCAGCAGAGATCGTAGTCATCAGCCCCAGCATTTT. This translates into CPTSRDRSHQPQHF.

The chain couples TRBV19 to TRBJ2-7; possibly TRBD1 for D (6 bases). Deletions cut 7 bases from V and 4 bases from J, with 20 bases between. This CDR3 region has 15 residues. The V gene's germline CDR1 is LNHDA and CDR2 SQIVND (reference sequence). The CDR3 coding sequence is TGTGCCAGTATCTCTCGGGGACACCTTCTTTACGAGCAGTACTTC. Amino acid sequence: CASISRGHLLYEQYF.

Of note for this clonotype: One base away lies a much larger clone, so this may be a sequencing read error. V is TRBV6-5 and J is TRBJ2-7; perhaps TRBD2 as D (5 bases). Germline V gene sequence: CDR1 MNHEY, CDR2 SVGAGI. The CDR3 is 12 residues long. The CDR3 DNA follows: TGTTCCAGCAGATCCACCGGGGACGAGCAGTACTTC. Protein sequence: CSSRSTGDEQYF.

This clonotype was observed a few times. The chain carries TRBV19 and TRBJ2-3, with no clear D. With 5 bases removed from V and 0 bases from J, the gap between germline ends came to 12 bases. The CDR3 sequence is 15 residues long. Germline values: CDR1 LNHDA, CDR2 SQIVND (reference sequence). DNA of the CDR3: TGTGCCAGTAGTCCCCAGGTGGCGAGCACAGATACGCAGTATTTT. Residues: CASSPQVASTDTQYF.

This clonotype appeared many times. This chain uses TRBV30 with TRBJ2-7; D assignment may be TRBD1 or TRBD2 (5 bases each). Between the trimmed V and J ends, which lost 4 bases and 3 bases, there was a span of 13 bases. The CDR3 is made up of 13 amino acids. Germline lookup yields CDR1 GTSNPN and CDR2 SVGIG (reference sequence). The CDR3 sequence is CAWTSAGSYEQYF. The CDR3 bases are TGTGCCTGGACCTCCGCAGGGAGCTACGAGCAGTACTTC. Full variable domain (remainder filled in from reference TRBV30 and TRBJ2-7): SQTIHQWPATLVQPVGSPLSLECTVEGTSNPNLYWYRQAAGRGLQLLFYSVGIGQISSEVPQNLSASRPQDRQFILSSKKLLLSDSGFYLCAWTSAGSYEQYFGPGTRLTVT.

This clonotype was observed at least ten times. This sequence joins TRBV5-4 and TRBJ1-1; D not certain. The V gene lost 0 bases and the J gene lost 4 bases, with 13 bases spanning the gap. In germline, CDR1 is SGHNT, CDR2 YYREEE (reference sequence). The CDR3 extends over 15 amino acids. The CDR3 spells CASSLEGIYFTEAFF. CDR3 DNA sequence: TGTGCCAGCAGCTTGGAGGGTATATATTTCACTGAAGCTTTCTTT.

Worth noting for this clonotype: The junction does not match germline at one end; this may be a read error. This chain connects TRBV12-3 or TRBV12-4 to TRBJ2-1; D is undetermined. CDR3 size: 15 residues. For the CDR3, the DNA is TGTGCCAGCATTCCGACCAGTGGGGAACTCAATAAGCAGTTCTTC. This codes for CASIPTSGELNKQFF.

This clonotype was seen at least ten times. The rearrangement uses TRBV27 and TRBJ2-3, with unresolved D. Between the trimmed V and J ends, which lost 6 bases and 2 bases, there was a span of 12 bases. This CDR3 is built from 14 residues. CDR1 is MNHEY and CDR2 is SMNVEV in the germline V gene (reference sequence). The CDR3 DNA is TGTGCCAGCAGCCGCGGCACAGACACAGATACGCAGTATTTT. Translation: CASSRGTDTDTQYF.